This T cell receptor (beta chain) was obtained from a study of T-cell reconstitution after alpha-beta-depleted transplantation in children. This clonotype occurred many times. Its antigen is not known. Preparation of the TCRbeta library was carried out with unique molecular identifiers. Using its own MiXCR run on the PCR reads, TCRdb lists one record per CDR3 protein. Of around 490,000 distinct CDR3 sequences listed, roughly an eighth are singletons. Points from the study as a whole: T-cell numbers and diversity one year post-transplant derived largely from freshly generated T cells. There were some patients whose high TCRbeta diversity at day 60 came from surviving recipient T cells and thymic progenitors. Roughly two months post-transplant, alpha-beta T cells reportedly originated from several hundred graft clones that had expanded.

This receptor was obtained from a female patient between 2 and 15 years old who had a stem cell transplant for aplastic anemia, so the T cells may come from the graft donor. The source material was PBMCs, mostly from graft donor cells, sampled 180 days after TCRalphabeta/CD19-depleted stem cell transplant.

CDR3 in DNA: TGTGCCAGCAGTAACCGGGACAGCCGTCAGCCCCAGCATTTT. This encodes CASSNRDSRQPQHF. The V gene is TRBV6-2 or TRBV6-3, the J gene TRBJ1-5; 7 nucleotides match TRBD1. CDR1 is MNHEY, CDR2 SVGEGT, per germline. J was trimmed by 6 bases and V by 5 bases; bases with no gene match: 7. The CDR3 sequence is 14 residues long.